The 20 T cell receptor beta chains below all came from one sample that was sequenced in a study of blood T cells in healthy people across ages. A sample-barcoded 5' primer and a J-beta primer mix were used in a second PCR of roughly 7 to 12 cycles. TCRdb reprocessed the 5' RACE reads via MiXCR and lists one record per CDR3 protein. The sample has 1.5 million to 2 million distinct CDR3 sequences; roughly 49% are singletons. Sequenced: blood. Receptor source: a middle-aged woman in good health.

This clonotype was seen a single time. V usage is TRBV29-1 and J usage is TRBJ2-2; TRBD1 is a possible D gene (6 bases). V was shortened by 4 bases and J by 4 bases, with 13 bases between the two germline ends. The CDR3 length is 14 residues. Germline CDR1 and CDR2: SQVTM and ANQGSEA. The CDR3: CSVGAGALTGELFF. CDR3 nucleotides: TGCAGCGTTGGGGCAGGGGCCCTCACCGGGGAGCTGTTTTTT.

V usage is TRBV28 and J usage is TRBJ2-7, with D maybe TRBD2 (5 bases). With 2 bases removed from V and 4 bases from J, the gap between germline ends came to 12 bases. CDR1 and CDR2 (germline): MDHEN, SYDVKM. The length of the CDR3 is 14 residues. Here the CDR3 DNA reads TGTGCCAGCAGTTTAGAGGGTAGAGCTTACGAGCAGTACTTC. This codes for CASSLEGRAYEQYF.

In regard to this clonotype: At one boundary the junction diverges from the germline segment, which might be a read error. The chain is built from TRBV6-2 or TRBV6-3 and TRBJ2-5; D remains unclear. CDR1 is MNHEY, CDR2 SVGEGT, per germline. The CDR3 extends over 12 amino acids. CDR3 in DNA: TGTGCCTGCAGTAAGCTGCGAGAGACCCAGTACTTC. Protein product: CACSKLRETQYF.

The chain links TRBV29-1 to TRBJ1-1; D possibly corresponds to TRBD1 (6 bases). The germline V and J ends were trimmed by 3 bases and 1 base, with 12 bases remaining between them. CDR1 is SQVTM, CDR2 ANQGSEA, per germline. This CDR3 is built from 14 residues. The CDR3 sequence is CSVERGAGNTEAFF. In nucleotides, the CDR3 is TGCAGCGTTGAGAGGGGGGCGGGGAACACTGAAGCTTTCTTT.

The V gene is TRBV7-2, the J gene TRBJ2-2, with D hard to call. From germline, CDR1 is SGHTA and CDR2 FQGNSA. The germline V and J ends were trimmed by 7 bases and 6 bases, with 9 bases remaining between them. This CDR3 comprises 12 residues. For the CDR3, the DNA is TGTGCCAGCACCATTTTGGCCGGGGAGCTGTTTTTT. It codes for CASTILAGELFF.

The chain combines TRBV20-1 with TRBJ1-5; 7 bases line up with TRBD1. The length of the CDR3 is 15 residues. V dropped 6 bases and J dropped 0; count of bases not matched to a gene: 8. Looked up from germline, CDR1 is DFQATT and CDR2 is SNEGSKA (reference sequence). The CDR3 sequence is CSAGRGTVSNQPQHF. CDR3 sequence (DNA): TGCAGTGCGGGGAGAGGGACAGTTAGCAATCAGCCCCAGCATTTT.

The chain has TRBV20-1 and TRBJ2-7; D possibly corresponds to TRBD1 (6 bases). The CDR3 runs 13 residues. Germline V gene lookup returns CDR1 DFQATT and CDR2 SNEGSKA (reference sequence). Deletions cut 0 bases from V and 3 bases from J, with 9 bases between. The CDR3 DNA is TGCAGTGCTAGAGATCCAGGGGACTACGAGCAGTACTTC. This codes for CSARDPGDYEQYF.

V and J are TRBV2 and TRBJ2-5; no clear D. The CDR3 consists of 11 residues. Between the trimmed V and J ends, which lost 8 bases and 5 bases, there was a span of 9 bases. CDR1 and CDR2 from the germline V gene are SNHLY and FYNNEI. For the CDR3, the DNA is TGTGCCAGCTCAGGATTCGAGACCCAGTACTTC. Its protein product is CASSGFETQYF.

On this clonotype itself: Germline is not matched at one junction end, which may reflect a read error. V and J are TRBV4-1 and TRBJ2-5, with D possibly being TRBD2 (5 bases). Germline V gene sequence: CDR1 MGHRA, CDR2 YSYEKL. The CDR3 totals 15 residues. The CDR3 loop is CAGSQAGMYQETQYF. The CDR3 bases are TGCGCCGGCAGCCAAGCCGGGATGTACCAAGAGACCCAGTACTTC.

The sample holds one count of this clonotype. The chain is built from TRBV20-1 and TRBJ2-5, with D possibly being TRBD2 (5 bases). Germline CDR1 DFQATT, CDR2 SNEGSKA (reference sequence). V was pared by 0 bases and J by 1 base, with 12 bases between. The CDR3 has 15 residues. The CDR3 bases are TGCAGTGCTAGAGACGTACTAGAAACCCAAGAGACCCAGTACTTC. Its translation is CSARDVLETQETQYF.

The chain couples TRBV11-2 to TRBJ2-7; possibly TRBD2 for D (6 bases). This CDR3 spans 15 amino acids. Trimming took off 7 bases at V and 5 bases at J, with 21 bases between the two ends. Germline CDR1 reads SGHAT; CDR2 reads FQNNGV. This CDR3 is CASTYLGGSPNEQYF. The CDR3 DNA is TGTGCCAGCACCTACCTCGGAGGGTCCCCAAACGAGCAGTACTTC.

This chain uses TRBV5-1 with TRBJ2-5; 11 bases align to TRBD2. The CDR3 loop spans 14 amino acids. With 4 bases clipped from V and 6 bases from J, the junction kept 5 bases outside the gene matches. The germline CDR1 and CDR2 sequences are SGHRS and YFSETQ. The CDR3 spells CASSLTSGGKTQYF. The CDR3 nucleotides are TGCGCCAGCAGCCTTACTAGCGGGGGAAAGACCCAGTACTTC.

This sequence joins TRBV15 and TRBJ2-5; the match to TRBD1 covers 9 bases. The V gene's germline CDR1 is LNHNV and CDR2 YYDKDF (reference sequence). V lost 0 bases to trimming and J lost 11 bases; unmatched junction nucleotides: 7. The CDR3 is made up of 14 amino acids. CDR3 nucleotide sequence: TGTGCCACCAGCAGAGATACAGGGGGCGATGAGCAGTACTTC. Its protein is CATSRDTGGDEQYF.

The chain combines TRBV20-1 with TRBJ1-4, with D possibly being TRBD1 (6 bases). From germline, CDR1 is DFQATT and CDR2 SNEGSKA (reference sequence). The CDR3 covers 15 residues. Trimming pared 8 bases from V and 4 bases from J, leaving 20 bases between. As DNA, the CDR3 is TGCAGTCCGGGGGCCGTAAGAAGGGATAATGAAAAACTGTTTTTT. Protein product: CSPGAVRRDNEKLFF.

This chain joins TRBV20-1 and TRBJ1-2; TRBD1 is a possible D gene (5 bases). Germline values: CDR1 DFQATT, CDR2 SNEGSKA (reference sequence). Trimming stripped 3 bases from V and 7 bases from J, with 9 bases between. The CDR3 consists of 11 residues. This chain's CDR3 is CSASRGSGYTF. In nucleotides, the CDR3 is TGCAGTGCTAGTAGGGGTAGTGGCTACACCTTC.

The chain carries TRBV24-1 and TRBJ2-3, with a weak D call TRBD1 (5 bases). In germline, CDR1 is KGHDR, CDR2 SFDVKD. V was shortened by 3 bases and J by 2 bases, with 11 bases between the two germline ends. The length of the CDR3 is 15 residues. The CDR3 sequence: CATSDTRQTTDTQYF. CDR3 sequence (DNA): TGTGCCACCAGTGATACCCGACAGACCACAGATACGCAGTATTTT.

V gene TRBV6-1 combines with J gene TRBJ2-1; D might be TRBD1 or TRBD2, each matching 5 bases. CDR1 and CDR2 from the germline V gene are MNHNS and SASEGT. The CDR3 spans 15 residues. Trimming stripped 3 bases from V and 7 bases from J, with 16 bases between. CDR3 amino acids: CASSDGLGVQNEQFF. The CDR3 DNA is TGTGCCAGCAGTGACGGATTGGGGGTACAGAATGAGCAGTTCTTC.

The table lists this clonotype with a few counts. This sequence joins TRBV4-2 and TRBJ2-5; 8 nucleotides agree with TRBD2. CDR1 is LGHNA, CDR2 YNFKEQ, per germline. The CDR3 is made up of 22 amino acids. V lost 1 base and J lost 7; bases outside the gene matches: 29. CDR3 in DNA: TGTGCCAGCAGCCAAGCTCGGTCGGCCGGTAGCGGGGATATACATAGTCGGGTGACCCAGTACTTC. It encodes CASSQARSAGSGDIHSRVTQYF.

The chain uses TRBV27 and TRBJ1-1; D is unclear. Trimming cost V 5 bases and J 5 bases, with 18 bases left between them. The CDR3 is 15 residues long. Germline CDR1 and CDR2: MNHEY and SMNVEV (reference sequence). CDR3 residues: CASSKRAREVTEAFF. CDR3 DNA: TGTGCCAGCAGTAAGAGAGCGAGGGAGGTAACTGAAGCTTTCTTT.

The rearrangement uses TRBV4-1 and TRBJ2-7; D may correspond to TRBD1 or TRBD2 (6 bases each). This CDR3 spans 14 amino acids. V lost 3 bases to trimming and J lost 6 bases, with 15 bases between them. The germline CDR1 and CDR2 sequences are MGHRA and YSYEKL. The CDR3 reads CASSQTHGGLEQYF. Written as DNA, the CDR3 is TGCGCCAGCAGCCAGACCCATGGGGGGCTCGAGCAGTACTTC.